These T cell receptor beta chains were read from a single sample in a study of shared clonotypes between healthy human individuals. Measured with immunoSEQ multiplex PCR; TCRdb has only the in-frame clones, and not every one. The data hold roughly 2,000,000 clones, with about 95% observed a single time. The specimen was naive CD8+ T cells sorted from blood. Receptors were obtained from a man younger than 35 in good health. The CDR3 runs from the conserved cysteine through the conserved F or W. D genes are given only for firm matches. Clone size is not always given. Where it is, it says once, few, many or a class for expanded clones.

cdr3_length j_call d_call clone_size v_call cdr3_nt cdr3_aa
18 TRBJ2-1 NA NA TRBV4-3 TGCGCCAGCAGCCAAGGGTGGGGGTCACAGGTCCCCTACAATGAGCAGTTCTTC CASSQGWGSQVPYNEQFF
14 TRBJ2-1 NA NA TRBV27 TGTGCCAGCAGCCCACGACAGGTACCAAATGAGCAGTTCTTC CASSPRQVPNEQFF
15 TRBJ1-1 NA NA TRBV7-8 TGTGCCAGCAGCTCCCGCACCGTTTTGGGCACTGAAGCTTTCTTT CASSSRTVLGTEAFF
16 TRBJ2-1 NA NA TRBV28 TGTGCCAGCATTCCGGTGGGGCTACTCCGTGAGAATGAGCAGTTCTTC CASIPVGLLRENEQFF
15 TRBJ2-5 TRBD2 NA TRBV10-2 TGCGCCACAGCCCCGACTAGCGGGGGGTCGGAGACCCAGTACTTC CATAPTSGGSETQYF
16 TRBJ2-3 TRBD2 once TRBV2 TGTGCCAGCAGTGAAGCCCTAGCGGGGCTCACAGATACGCAGTATTTT CASSEALAGLTDTQYF
19 TRBJ1-6 TRBD1 NA TRBV30 TGTGCCTGGAGTGTCCCCCAGGGGGCAACTTTAATAGAGAATTCACCCCTCCACTTT CAWSVPQGATLIENSPLHF
15 TRBJ2-7 NA NA TRBV7-9 TGTGCCAGCAGCCCCCCGGGACGGGGGACCTACGAGCAGTACTTC CASSPPGRGTYEQYF
13 TRBJ2-7 NA NA TRBV29-1 TGCAGCGCCGTCTCGGGCGGTTCCTACGAGCAGTACTTC CSAVSGGSYEQYF
15 TRBJ2-4 TRBD2 NA TRBV27 TGTGCCAGCAGCGAAATACTAGCGGGAAAAAACATTCAGTACTTC CASSEILAGKNIQYF
16 TRBJ2-2 TRBD2 NA TRBV7-8 TGTGCCAGCAGCTTCAGCGGGGGGGCCTCTGGAGGGGAGCTGTTTTTT CASSFSGGASGGELFF
14 TRBJ1-1 TRBD1 NA TRBV6-1 TGTGCCAGCATGCATGACAGGGGGTACACTGAAGCTTTCTTT CASMHDRGYTEAFF
14 TRBJ1-2 NA NA TRBV6-6 TGTGCCAGCAGTACTGGCGGCCGAGGGAATGGCTACACCTTC CASSTGGRGNGYTF
16 TRBJ1-5 TRBD1 once TRBV7-8 TGTGCCAGCAGCTTAGAAGGAGGGGGCATCAATCAGCCCCAGCATTTT CASSLEGGGINQPQHF
14 TRBJ1-1 TRBD1 NA TRBV29-1 TGCATTACCGGTGAGGGGGACAGAAACACTGAAGCTTTCTTT CITGEGDRNTEAFF
16 TRBJ1-2 NA once TRBV7-2 TGTGCCAGCAGCTTAGAGTTCCTGGCGTCCCTTTCCGACTACACCTTC CASSLEFLASLSDYTF
14 TRBJ2-1 TRBD2 NA TRBV9 TGTGCCAGCGCGAGTCTAGCGGGCGTGGGGGAGCAGTTCTTC CASASLAGVGEQFF
17 TRBJ1-5 NA NA TRBV2 TGTGCCAGCAGTGAACATTGGGCAGGGGAGGGCAATCAGCCCCAGCATTTT CASSEHWAGEGNQPQHF
16 TRBJ2-5 TRBD2 NA TRBV9 TGTGCCAGCAGCCTCACGATGTGGGAGGGAATAGAGACCCAGTACTTC CASSLTMWEGIETQYF
15 TRBJ1-5 NA NA TRBV9 TGTGCCAGCAGCGTAGGTGGGGGACCCAATCAGCCCCAGCATTTT CASSVGGGPNQPQHF
15 TRBJ2-7 TRBD1 NA TRBV4-1 TGCGCCAGCAGCCAAGGGACAGGGGCGGCCTACGAGCAGTACTTC CASSQGTGAAYEQYF
15 TRBJ2-3 NA NA TRBV30 TGTGCCTGGAGTGGAGTTAGCGGCGGTCCAGATACGCAGTATTTT CAWSGVSGGPDTQYF
14 TRBJ2-3 TRBD1 NA TRBV4-1 TGCGCCAGCAGCCCGGGACAGGGGGCAGATACGCAGTATTTT CASSPGQGADTQYF
11 TRBJ2-2 NA few TRBV4-1 TGCGCCAGCAGCCAAACCGGGGAGCTGTTTTTT CASSQTGELFF
13 TRBJ2-1 TRBD2 NA TRBV7-2 TGTGCCAGCAGCCTAGCGGGTTTCAATGAGCAGTTCTTC CASSLAGFNEQFF
14 TRBJ2-5 NA NA TRBV5-6 TGTGCCAGCAGCTTGGGACGGTTACAAGAGACCCAGTACTTC CASSLGRLQETQYF
15 TRBJ2-7 TRBD2 NA TRBV5-1 TGCGCCAGCAGCACAGGGACTAGTGCGGCCTACGAGCAGTACTTC CASSTGTSAAYEQYF
14 TRBJ2-3 NA NA TRBV19 TGTGCCAGTAGTAAAAGGGGATCCACAGATACGCAGTATTTT CASSKRGSTDTQYF
15 TRBJ2-5 TRBD2 once TRBV6-5 TGTGCCAGCAGTTACATTAGCGGGAGAGAAGAGACCCAGTACTTC CASSYISGREETQYF
15 TRBJ1-2 TRBD1 NA TRBV6-5 TGTGCCAGCAGTTACGTGGACAGGGGTTTCTATGGCTACACCTTC CASSYVDRGFYGYTF
13 TRBJ2-3 NA NA TRBV5-4 TGTGCCAGCAGCGGGGACCGATCCGATACGCAGTATTTT CASSGDRSDTQYF
17 TRBJ2-3 TRBD2 NA TRBV10-1 TGCGCCAGCAGTGAGCTGCTAGCGGGGGATAGCACAGATACGCAGTATTTT CASSELLAGDSTDTQYF
14 TRBJ2-2 NA NA TRBV5-4 TGTGCCAGCAGCTTGGAGGTTATCACCGGGGAGCTGTTTTTT CASSLEVITGELFF
15 TRBJ2-1 NA NA TRBV9 TGTGCCAGCAGCACCCACTGGAGGGAGGGGGAAGAGCAGTTCTTC CASSTHWREGEEQFF
13 TRBJ2-7 NA NA TRBV29-1 TGCAGCGTTGGGTGGGGGTCGGCTTACGAGCAGTACTTC CSVGWGSAYEQYF
16 TRBJ2-5 NA NA TRBV5-1 TGCGCCAGCAGCTTGGGAAATGGGGGGCTTCAAGAGACCCAGTACTTC CASSLGNGGLQETQYF
15 TRBJ1-5 NA NA TRBV4-1 TGCGCCAGCAGCCATCGCGGGGACCCCAATCAGCCCCAGCATTTT CASSHRGDPNQPQHF
16 TRBJ2-7 TRBD2 NA TRBV29-1 TGCAGCGTCCGGCGGGCGGGGGGGCCGGTGGGCTACGAGCAGTACTTC CSVRRAGGPVGYEQYF
15 TRBJ1-2 NA NA TRBV6-1 TGTGCCAGCAGTGAATTAGGGGTTTGGGACTATGGCTACACCTTC CASSELGVWDYGYTF
15 TRBJ1-5 TRBD1 few TRBV7-9 TGTGCCAGCAGCACCGGACAGGGGGTGGATCAGCCCCAGCATTTT CASSTGQGVDQPQHF
13 TRBJ1-1 NA NA TRBV6-6 TGTGCCAGCACCTCTGGGGCGAACACTGAAGCTTTCTTT CASTSGANTEAFF
10 TRBJ1-2 NA NA TRBV29-1 TGCAGACGGTCTGGGTATGGCTACACCTTC CRRSGYGYTF
14 TRBJ2-7 NA NA TRBV11-2 TGTGCCAGCAGCTTAGGTCACTACGACTACGAGCAGTACTTC CASSLGHYDYEQYF
13 TRBJ1-2 NA NA TRBV14 TGTGCCAGCAGCCAAGCACAGGGCTATGGCTACACCTTC CASSQAQGYGYTF
14 TRBJ2-2 NA NA TRBV4-1 TGCGCCAGCAGCCAAGCTTTGCAAAGCGGGGAGCTGTTTTTT CASSQALQSGELFF
18 TRBJ2-5 NA NA TRBV21-1 TGTGCCAGCAGCCCGCCGAGGGACAGGGGGGCCTTGGGGGAGACCCAGTACTTC CASSPPRDRGALGETQYF
15 TRBJ1-2 NA NA TRBV19 TGTGCCAGTGACGGCTTGAGGGATAGGAACTATGGCTACACCTTC CASDGLRDRNYGYTF
12 TRBJ2-4 NA NA TRBV10-3 TGTGCCATCAGTGAGGACGGGGGCTACCCGTACTTC CAISEDGGYPYF
16 TRBJ1-2 NA NA TRBV4-1 TGCGCCAGCAGCCAAGATTTGGCCCAGGGTATTGTGGGCTACACCTTC CASSQDLAQGIVGYTF
15 TRBJ1-5 TRBD1 NA TRBV9 TGTGCCAGCAGCGGGTGGACAGGGGATAACCAGCCCCAGCATTTT CASSGWTGDNQPQHF
13 TRBJ1-1 TRBD1 once TRBV14 TGTGCCAGCAGCCAAGTGACAGGGCGTGAAGCTTTCTTT CASSQVTGREAFF
16 TRBJ2-3 TRBD1 NA TRBV5-6 TGTGCCAGCAGCTCCCAACAGGGGCCTAGCACAGATACGCAGTATTTT CASSSQQGPSTDTQYF
16 TRBJ1-1 TRBD1 NA TRBV7-6 TGTGCCAGCAGCTTAGCTTCCGGACAGGGGGTTACTGAAGCTTTCTTT CASSLASGQGVTEAFF
17 TRBJ2-2 TRBD1 NA TRBV5-1 TGCGCCAGCAGCTTGCTCGGGACAGGGGATTACACCGGGGAGCTGTTTTTT CASSLLGTGDYTGELFF
17 TRBJ2-3 TRBD2 NA TRBV9 TGTGCCAGCAGCTCCCGGGAAGCGGGGGTTCCCACAGATACGCAGTATTTT CASSSREAGVPTDTQYF